Listed below are T cell receptor beta chains from one sample, sequenced in a study of cytomegalovirus exposure and HLA in healthy donors. This table comes from immunoSEQ multiplex PCR, and its TCRdb copy is limited to in-frame clones, with some not included. This sample carries 90,000 to 100,000 clones, with 3% to 4% going to the ten biggest clones. Sequencing was performed on PBMCs. Every receptor here comes from a woman younger than 45 in good health and CMV-seronegative. The CDR3 runs from the conserved cysteine through the conserved F or W. The D gene is left open where the match is weak.

V	D	J	DNA	CDR3
TRBV29-1	TRBD1	TRBJ1-4	TGCAGCGTGGGGGACAGTAACAAGATTTATTTT	CSVGDSNKIYF
TRBV6-4	TRBD2	TRBJ2-3	TGTGCCAGCAGTGTCCTAGCGGGGGGCACAGATACGCAGTATTTT	CASSVLAGGTDTQYF
TRBV10-3	TRBD1	TRBJ2-5	TGTGCCATCAGTGATACCGGGACAGGGGGCGGAACCCAGTACTTC	CAISDTGTGGGTQYF
TRBV5-4	TRBD2	TRBJ2-5	TGTGCCACCGCCTCCAGCGGGGAGTTAGGCGAGACCCAGTACTTC	CATASSGELGETQYF
TRBV29-1	-	TRBJ1-1	TGCAGCGTTGGTCTCAGGGCGGCGAACACTGAAGCTTTCTTT	CSVGLRAANTEAFF
TRBV5-1	TRBD1	TRBJ1-1	TGCGCCAGCAGCTTGGGGACAGGGGGCACTGAAGCTTTCTTT	CASSLGTGGTEAFF
TRBV5-5	TRBD1	TRBJ2-3	TGTGCCAGCAGATCGGACAGGGGGCTATCAGATACGCAGTATTTT	CASRSDRGLSDTQYF
TRBV29-1	-	TRBJ1-1	TGCAGCGTTGGGGGAGGCACCAGTGGCACTGAAGCTTTCTTT	CSVGGGTSGTEAFF
TRBV7-8	-	TRBJ2-2	TGTGCCGGCACGGGTGGCAACACCGGGGAGCTGTTTTTT	CAGTGGNTGELFF
TRBV28	TRBD2	TRBJ2-3	TGTGCCAGCAGTACCCAATGGAGCGGGGGGGGCACAGATACGCAGTATTTT	CASSTQWSGGGTDTQYF
TRBV19	-	TRBJ1-1	TGTGCCAGTAGGAACAACCTGAACACTGAAGCTTTCTTT	CASRNNLNTEAFF
TRBV7-6	-	TRBJ2-2	TGTGCCAGCAGCTACCGGGGCGGGGAGCTGTTTTTT	CASSYRGGELFF
TRBV9	-	TRBJ2-1	TGTGCCAGCAGCCAAGGAGCGAGGGGGGGCCACAATGAGCAGTTCTTC	CASSQGARGGHNEQFF
TRBV6-5	TRBD2	TRBJ2-1	TGTGCCAGCAGTTACTCGGCGGGGGAGACCTACAATGAGCAGTTCTTC	CASSYSAGETYNEQFF
TRBV7-9	TRBD1	TRBJ2-3	TGTGCCAGCAGCCCGAGGGGGCAGGGTTTGATAGATACGCAGTATTTT	CASSPRGQGLIDTQYF
TRBV7-2	-	TRBJ1-4	TGTGCCAGCAGCCAGAGGGTTGCTAATGAAAAACTGTTTTTT	CASSQRVANEKLFF
TRBV6-5	-	TRBJ1-2	TGTGCCAGCAGCTCCCTCCCCGAGGTGGATGGCTACACCTTC	CASSSLPEVDGYTF
TRBV14	-	TRBJ1-1	TGTGCCAGCAGCCAATACCCAGGCCCGAACACTGAAGCTTTCTTT	CASSQYPGPNTEAFF
TRBV9	-	TRBJ2-7	TGTGCCAGCAGCGTATATAGAAGCTCCTACGAGCAGTACTTC	CASSVYRSSYEQYF
TRBV6-1	-	TRBJ2-4	TGTGCCAGCAGTGAAGTTGGCAGGGCTGACATTCAGTACTTC	CASSEVGRADIQYF
TRBV4-2	-	TRBJ2-7	TGTGCCAGCAGCCAAGTGGTCTTACAGCCTGCCGAGCAGTACTTC	CASSQVVLQPAEQYF
TRBV5-6	-	TRBJ2-7	TGTGCCAGCACCCTACAGGGATACCCCTACGAGCAGTACTTC	CASTLQGYPYEQYF
TRBV7-2	-	TRBJ1-6	TGTGCCAGCAGCTTAGGGAGGGCTAATAATTCACCCCTCCACTTT	CASSLGRANNSPLHF
TRBV5-1	TRBD1	TRBJ1-1	TGCGCCAGCAGCCTAACCAGGGGGTTGAACACTGAAGCTTTCTTT	CASSLTRGLNTEAFF
TRBV4-1	TRBD2	TRBJ2-1	TGCGCCAGCAGTCGTTCCGGGACTAGCGGGGTCGATGAGCAGTTCTTC	CASSRSGTSGVDEQFF
TRBV10-3	TRBD2	TRBJ2-3	TGTGCCATCAGAGGCTCTAGCGGGACCTCCACAGATACGCAGTATTTT	CAIRGSSGTSTDTQYF
TRBV7-3	TRBD2	TRBJ2-1	TGTGCCAGCAGCTTACTAGCGGGAGTCCCGAATGAGCAGTTCTTC	CASSLLAGVPNEQFF
TRBV19	TRBD1	TRBJ1-4	TGTGCCAGTACCAACCTCGGGACAGGGGAAGAAAAACTGTTTTTT	CASTNLGTGEEKLFF
TRBV5-6	TRBD1	TRBJ1-6	TGTGCCAGCAGCGTCGGACAGGGTTATAATTCACCCCTCCACTTT	CASSVGQGYNSPLHF
TRBV7-3	TRBD2	TRBJ2-2	TGTGCCAGCAGCTCTAGCGGGAGAGGCACCGGGGAGCTGTTTTTT	CASSSSGRGTGELFF
TRBV11-2	-	TRBJ2-5	TGTGCCAGCAGCTTAGCAAGGCTAGGCGGGATTGAGACCCAGTACTTC	CASSLARLGGIETQYF
TRBV28	TRBD1	TRBJ2-5	TGTGCCAGCAGTTCGGGACAGGGAGGAGAGACCCAGTACTTC	CASSSGQGGETQYF
TRBV7-9	-	TRBJ2-5	TGTGCCAGCCTCGGGAAGACCCAGTACTTC	CASLGKTQYF
TRBV7-2	TRBD2	TRBJ2-2	TGTGCCAGCAGCTTCGCTGCGGTCGGGGGGTCCGGGGAGCTGTTTTTT	CASSFAAVGGSGELFF
TRBV7-3	TRBD1	TRBJ2-1	TGTGCCAGCAGCCCGGAGGGACAGGTTGACAATGAGCAGTTCTTC	CASSPEGQVDNEQFF
TRBV27	TRBD1	TRBJ1-1	TGTGCCAGCAGTCCACATACAGGGGGGCGAACTGAAGCTTTCTTT	CASSPHTGGRTEAFF
TRBV2	TRBD1	TRBJ1-5	TGTGCCAGCGGGACAGGGGGCTGGGGGAATCAGCCCCAGCATTTT	CASGTGGWGNQPQHF
TRBV10-2	TRBD2	TRBJ2-5	TGCGCCAGCAGTGTAGCGGGAGTTGAGACCCAGTACTTC	CASSVAGVETQYF
TRBV11-2	TRBD2	TRBJ2-5	TGTGCCACCAAACTAGGGCTAGCGGGAGGTGCTAAGGAGACCCAGTACTTC	CATKLGLAGGAKETQYF
TRBV6-1	TRBD2	TRBJ2-7	TGTGCCAGCAGTTCCCTAGCGGGGGGGCCCGGAGAGCAGTACTTC	CASSSLAGGPGEQYF